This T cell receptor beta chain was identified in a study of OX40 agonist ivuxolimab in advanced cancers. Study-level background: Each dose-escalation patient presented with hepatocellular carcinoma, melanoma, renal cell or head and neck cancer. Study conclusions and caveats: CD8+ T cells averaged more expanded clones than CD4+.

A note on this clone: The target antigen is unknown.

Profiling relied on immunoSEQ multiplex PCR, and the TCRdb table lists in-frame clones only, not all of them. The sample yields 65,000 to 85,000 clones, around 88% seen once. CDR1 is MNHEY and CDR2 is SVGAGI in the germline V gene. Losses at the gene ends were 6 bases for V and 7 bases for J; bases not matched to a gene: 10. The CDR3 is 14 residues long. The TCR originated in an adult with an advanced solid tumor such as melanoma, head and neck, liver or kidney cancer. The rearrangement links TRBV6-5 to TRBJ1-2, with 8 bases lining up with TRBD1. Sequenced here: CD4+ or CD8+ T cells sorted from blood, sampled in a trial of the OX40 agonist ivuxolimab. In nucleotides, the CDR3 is TGTGCCAGCAGGTACGGACAGGGTTCGAGTGGCTACACCTTC. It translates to CASRYGQGSSGYTF.